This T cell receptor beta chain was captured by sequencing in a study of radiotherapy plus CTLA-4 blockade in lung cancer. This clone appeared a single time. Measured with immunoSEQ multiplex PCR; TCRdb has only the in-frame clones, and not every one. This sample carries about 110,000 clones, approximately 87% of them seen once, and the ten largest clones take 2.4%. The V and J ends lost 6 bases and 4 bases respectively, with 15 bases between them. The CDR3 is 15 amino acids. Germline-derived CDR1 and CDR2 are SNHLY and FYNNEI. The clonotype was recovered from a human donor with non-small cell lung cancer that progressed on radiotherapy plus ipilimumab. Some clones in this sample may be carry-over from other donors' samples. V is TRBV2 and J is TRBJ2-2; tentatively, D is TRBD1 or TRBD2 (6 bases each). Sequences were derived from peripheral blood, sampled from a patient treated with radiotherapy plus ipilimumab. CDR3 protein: CASRRDGGSTGELFF. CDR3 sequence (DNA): TGTGCCAGCAGGAGAGACGGGGGCTCCACCGGGGAGCTGTTTTTT.